This passage covers 5 T cell receptor beta chains from one sample sequenced in a study of blood T cell repertoires in COVID-19. The table came from immunoSEQ multiplex PCR; TCRdb's copy has only in-frame clones and leaves some out. The table records some 400,000 clones, more than 70% of them present only once. Material: peripheral blood. These receptors all come from a woman aged 60-70 years with COVID-19, enrolled during active disease.

The rearrangement joins TRBV15 to TRBJ2-5, with TRBD2 identical over 13 bases. CDR3 length: 15 residues. From germline, CDR1 is LNHNV and CDR2 YYDKDF (reference sequence). The ends lost 4 bases at V and 6 bases at J; junction bases unmatched: 5. The CDR3 sequence is CATSTGTSGDKTQYF. The CDR3 DNA is TGTGCCACCAGCACCGGGACTAGCGGGGATAAGACCCAGTACTTC.

This chain uses TRBV5-1 with TRBJ1-2; possibly TRBD1 for D (5 bases). Trimming removed 4 bases at V and 2 bases at J, with 12 bases between. The CDR3 totals 14 residues. The germline CDR1 and CDR2 sequences are SGHRS and YFSETQ. The CDR3 DNA follows: TGCGCCAGCAGCCGAAGCAGGGAAAACTATGGCTACACCTTC. Translated, it gives CASSRSRENYGYTF.

The count of this clone is one. The chain recombines TRBV12-3 or TRBV12-4 with TRBJ2-3; D call uncertain. The CDR3 extends over 13 amino acids. The ends were cut back, 1 base at V and 5 bases at J, with 7 bases in the middle. The CDR3 is CASSLGPVDTQYF. The CDR3 DNA sequence: TGTGCCAGCAGTTTAGGTCCTGTAGATACGCAGTATTTT.

The V and J genes are TRBV7-9 and TRBJ1-1; D is perhaps TRBD1 (5 bases). Trimming cost V 4 bases and J 12 bases, with 15 bases left between them. The CDR3 is 12 residues long. The germline V gene encodes CDR1 SEHNR and CDR2 FQNEAQ (reference sequence). The CDR3 DNA follows: TGTGCCAGCAGCTATGACAGTCGTAGGCCTTTCTTT. Its translation: CASSYDSRRPFF.

V is TRBV11-2 and J is TRBJ2-7, with 7 bases aligning to TRBD1. Germline trimming cut 3 bases from V and 0 bases from J; bases unmatched to any gene: 5. Germline CDR1 reads SGHAT; CDR2 reads FQNNGV. This CDR3 region has 15 residues. The CDR3, as DNA: TGTGCCAGCAGCTTTGGGACAGCGAGCTCCTACGAGCAGTACTTC. Its protein product is CASSFGTASSYEQYF.